The 9 T cell receptor beta chains in this list originate from one sample, sequenced in a study of T cell repertoires in cytomegalovirus infection. TCRdb re-derived calls from the reads in MiXCR, one entry per CDR3 protein. The data contain hundreds of thousands of distinct CDR3 sequences, under 20% of them singletons. The sequenced material came from PBMCs. Every receptor here comes from a human donor in good health (CMV status not recorded). Some clones in this sample may be carry-over from other donors' samples.

J is TRBJ2-1 and V is TRBV2, with 12 nucleotides matching TRBD2. CDR1 and CDR2 (germline): SNHLY, FYNNEI. The CDR3 loop spans 15 amino acids. The J segment lost 4 bases and the V segment lost 7 bases, leaving 5 bases of the junction unmatched. The CDR3: CASIRLAGVYNEQFF. CDR3 sequence (DNA): TGTGCCAGCATAAGACTAGCGGGGGTATACAATGAGCAGTTCTTC.

This clonotype was found many times. The rearrangement links TRBV7-2 to TRBJ1-5; D might be TRBD1 (5 bases). V lost 1 base and J 2 bases, leaving 15 bases between the germline ends. The germline CDR1 and CDR2 sequences are SGHTA and FQGNSA. The CDR3 length is 17 residues. The CDR3 region has the DNA TGTGCCAGCAGCTTAGTGTCGGGGGGTGGTCGCAATCAGCCCCAGCATTTT. Its protein product is CASSLVSGGGRNQPQHF.

This clonotype was recorded at least ten times. The gene calls are TRBV20-1 and TRBJ2-3, with 8 bases that match TRBD2. Trimming removed 6 bases from V and 0 bases from J; junction bases left unmatched: 17. The germline V gene has CDR1 DFQATT and CDR2 SNEGSKA (reference sequence). The CDR3 has 18 amino acids. In nucleotides, the CDR3 is TGCAGTGCGCCGATAAGCGGGGGATTGTCTTATAGCACAGATACGCAGTATTTT. Translated, it gives CSAPISGGLSYSTDTQYF.

The V gene is TRBV19, the J gene TRBJ2-7; 7 bases map to TRBD2. The CDR3 runs to 12 residues. J was trimmed by 7 bases and V by 4 bases; bases with no gene match: 4. Germline CDR1 reads LNHDA; CDR2 reads SQIVND (reference sequence). The DNA for the CDR3 is TGTGCCAGTAGTACCTCGGGGGGAGAGCAGTACTTC. Translation: CASSTSGGEQYF.

This clonotype was counted a few times. The chain is built from TRBV29-1 and TRBJ1-2; D gene ambiguous. The CDR3 is 11 residues long. V was clipped by 4 bases and J by 4 bases, with 7 bases between them. Looked up from germline, CDR1 is SQVTM and CDR2 is ANQGSEA. DNA for the CDR3: TGCAGCGTTGGGGAGTTCTATGGCTACACCTTC. Protein product: CSVGEFYGYTF.

This sequence joins TRBV7-2 and TRBJ1-2; 8 bases align to TRBD1. Germline V CDR1 and CDR2: SGHTA, FQGNSA. This CDR3 contains 16 residues. V was pared by 3 bases and J by 6 bases, with 12 bases of the junction left unmatched. The CDR3 protein is CASSFRSGQGPHGYTF. Written as DNA, the CDR3 is TGTGCCAGCAGCTTTAGGTCCGGACAGGGTCCCCATGGCTACACCTTC.

In its sample, this clonotype was seen a few times. V usage is TRBV20-1 and J usage is TRBJ2-3; 7 bases align to TRBD2. Germline CDR1 is DFQATT and CDR2 is SNEGSKA (reference sequence). Germline trimming cut 3 bases from V and 0 bases from J; bases unmatched to any gene: 9. The CDR3 is made up of 16 amino acids. In nucleotides, the CDR3 is TGCAGTGCTAGTCGGCCTAGCGGAGTGAGCACAGATACGCAGTATTTT. It encodes CSASRPSGVSTDTQYF.

This clonotype came up a few times. The chain is built from TRBV4-3 and TRBJ1-2, with D unclear. Germline CDR1 and CDR2: LGHNA and YSLEER. CDR3 size: 14 residues. Trimming left V 3 bases short and J 2 bases short, with 10 bases between. The CDR3 DNA reads as TGCGCCAGCAGCCACGCGACGGCGAACTATGGCTACACCTTC. Protein: CASSHATANYGYTF.

This clonotype was recorded at least ten times. The germline gene is not matched at one end of the junction; a read error may be the cause. The chain couples TRBV7-7 to TRBJ2-5; 9 bases fit TRBD2. The V gene's germline CDR1 is SSHAT and CDR2 FNYEAQ (reference sequence). CDR3 length: 15 amino acids. The CDR3 DNA is TGTGCTAGCAGCTACGGACTAGCGCCCCAAGAGACCCAGTACTTC. This gives the protein CASSYGLAPQETQYF.